A selection of T cell receptor beta chains follows, all from one sample in a study of early T cells in non-severe SARS-CoV-2 infection. TCRdb re-derived calls from the 5' RACE reads in MiXCR, one entry per CDR3 protein. The sample has more than 55,000 distinct CDR3 sequences, 5% to 6.5% seen once. The sequences come from whole blood, collected at baseline. Receptors were obtained from an adult who was a healthcare worker with PCR-confirmed SARS-CoV-2 infection or an uninfected control (not recorded which). Both conserved end residues are part of each CDR3. Each record gives: clone size, J gene, CDR3 length, D gene, V gene, CDR3 DNA, CDR3 protein. A D gene is named only where the DNA matches it firmly. Clone size, where shown, is once, few, many, or a class for clones that have expanded.

abundance: many
j_gene: TRBJ2-1
len: 14
d_gene: TRBD2
v_gene: TRBV4-2
CDR3nt: TGTGCCAGCAGCCAAGAGGGACTAGCGGGTAGTCTGTTCTTC
CDR3aa: CASSQEGLAGSLFF

abundance: -
j_gene: TRBJ1-2
len: 12
d_gene: TRBD1
v_gene: TRBV20-1
CDR3nt: TGCAGGCCCCTTACAGGGGGCGTCGGCTACACCTTC
CDR3aa: CRPLTGGVGYTF

abundance: many
j_gene: TRBJ2-7
len: 13
d_gene: -
v_gene: TRBV20-1
CDR3nt: TGCAGTGCCAACCTTGGACACGCATACGAGCAGTACTTC
CDR3aa: CSANLGHAYEQYF

abundance: many
j_gene: TRBJ2-1
len: 14
d_gene: TRBD1
v_gene: TRBV20-1
CDR3nt: TGCAGTGCTCACCGGGACAGGGGCTACAATGAGCAGTTCTTC
CDR3aa: CSAHRDRGYNEQFF

abundance: -
j_gene: TRBJ2-1
len: 15
d_gene: -
v_gene: TRBV27
CDR3nt: TGTGCCAGCAGTTTATGGGGGGAGTCCTACAATGAGCAGTTCTTC
CDR3aa: CASSLWGESYNEQFF

abundance: many
j_gene: TRBJ2-7
len: 15
d_gene: TRBD2
v_gene: TRBV20-1
CDR3nt: TGCAGTGCTAGAGAACGTAGCGGGAGGGCCTCCGAGCAGTACTTC
CDR3aa: CSARERSGRASEQYF

abundance: few
j_gene: TRBJ2-6
len: 17
d_gene: -
v_gene: TRBV20-1
CDR3nt: TGCAGTGCTAGATATCGGGGGGCCAGCTCTGGGGCCAACGTCCTGACTTTC
CDR3aa: CSARYRGASSGANVLTF

abundance: many
j_gene: TRBJ2-7
len: 12
d_gene: -
v_gene: TRBV7-3
CDR3nt: TGTGCCAGCAGCGCCGGCGACTACGAGCAGTACTTC
CDR3aa: CASSAGDYEQYF

abundance: many
j_gene: TRBJ2-4
len: 19
d_gene: TRBD1
v_gene: TRBV28
CDR3nt: TGTGCCAGCAGTTATGGGCCTATGACAGGGATAAGAGCCAAAAACATTCAGTACTTC
CDR3aa: CASSYGPMTGIRAKNIQYF

abundance: many
j_gene: TRBJ1-1
len: 14
d_gene: -
v_gene: TRBV29-1
CDR3nt: TGCAGCGTAAATACCGGGACGGCGAACACTGAAGCTTTCTTT
CDR3aa: CSVNTGTANTEAFF